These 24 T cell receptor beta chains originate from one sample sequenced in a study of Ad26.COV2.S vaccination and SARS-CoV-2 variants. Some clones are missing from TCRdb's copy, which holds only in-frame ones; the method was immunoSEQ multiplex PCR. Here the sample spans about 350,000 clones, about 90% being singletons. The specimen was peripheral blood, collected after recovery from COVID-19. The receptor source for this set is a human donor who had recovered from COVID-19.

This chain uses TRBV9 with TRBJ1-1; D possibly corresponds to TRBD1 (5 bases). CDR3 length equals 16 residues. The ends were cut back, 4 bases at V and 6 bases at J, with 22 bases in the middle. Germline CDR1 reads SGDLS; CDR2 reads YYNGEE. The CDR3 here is CASSSGSEKGKAEAFF. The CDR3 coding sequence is TGTGCCAGCAGCTCCGGATCAGAAAAGGGGAAGGCTGAAGCTTTCTTT.

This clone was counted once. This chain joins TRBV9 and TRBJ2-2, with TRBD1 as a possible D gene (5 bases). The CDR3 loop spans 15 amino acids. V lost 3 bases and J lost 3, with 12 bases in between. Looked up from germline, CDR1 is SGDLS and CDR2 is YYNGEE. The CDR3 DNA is TGTGCCAGCAGCGCCCAGGTAGGGGACACCGGGGAGCTGTTTTTT. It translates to CASSAQVGDTGELFF.

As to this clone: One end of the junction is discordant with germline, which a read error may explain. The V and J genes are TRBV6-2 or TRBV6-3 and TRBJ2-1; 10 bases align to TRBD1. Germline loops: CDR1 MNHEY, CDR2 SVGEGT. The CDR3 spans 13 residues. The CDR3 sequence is CASSFREEGQGIF. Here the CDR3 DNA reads TGTGCCAGCAGTTTCAGGGAGGAGGGACAGGGGATCTTC.

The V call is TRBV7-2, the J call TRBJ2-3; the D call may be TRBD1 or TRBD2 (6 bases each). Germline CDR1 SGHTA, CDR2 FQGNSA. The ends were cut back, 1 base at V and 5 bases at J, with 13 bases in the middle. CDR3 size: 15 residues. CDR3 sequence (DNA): TGTGCCAGCAGCTTAGGTTACGGGGGCGAAGATACGCAGTATTTT. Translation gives CASSLGYGGEDTQYF.

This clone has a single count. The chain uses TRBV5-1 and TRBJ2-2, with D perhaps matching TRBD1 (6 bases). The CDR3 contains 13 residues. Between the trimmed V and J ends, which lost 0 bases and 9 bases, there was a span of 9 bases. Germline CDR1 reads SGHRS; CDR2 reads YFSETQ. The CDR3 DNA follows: TGCGCCAGCAGCTTGGATGGACAGCGGGAGCTGTTTTTT. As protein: CASSLDGQRELFF.

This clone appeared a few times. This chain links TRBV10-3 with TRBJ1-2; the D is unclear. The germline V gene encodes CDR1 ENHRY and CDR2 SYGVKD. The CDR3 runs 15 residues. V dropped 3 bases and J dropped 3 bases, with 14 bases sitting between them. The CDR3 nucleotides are TGTGCCATCAGTGATCAGAGGTCCAGCCACTATGGCTACACCTTC. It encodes CAISDQRSSHYGYTF.

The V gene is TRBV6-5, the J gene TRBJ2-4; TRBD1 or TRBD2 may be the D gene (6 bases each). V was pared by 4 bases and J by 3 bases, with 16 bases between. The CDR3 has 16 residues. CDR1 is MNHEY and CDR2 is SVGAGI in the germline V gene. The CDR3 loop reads CASSLIDRRDKNIQYF. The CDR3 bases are TGTGCCAGCAGTTTAATAGACAGGAGGGACAAAAACATTCAGTACTTC.

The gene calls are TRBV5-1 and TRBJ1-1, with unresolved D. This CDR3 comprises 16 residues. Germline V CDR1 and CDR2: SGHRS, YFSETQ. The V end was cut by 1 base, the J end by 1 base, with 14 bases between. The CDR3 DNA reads TGCGCCAGCAGCTTGAATCAGGCGCGATCGAACACTGAAGCTTTCTTT. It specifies CASSLNQARSNTEAFF.

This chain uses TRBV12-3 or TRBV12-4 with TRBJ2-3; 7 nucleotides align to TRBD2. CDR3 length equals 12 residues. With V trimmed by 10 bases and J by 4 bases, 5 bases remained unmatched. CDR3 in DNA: TGTGCCATTCGACTAGCCTCAGATACGCAGTATTTT. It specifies CAIRLASDTQYF.

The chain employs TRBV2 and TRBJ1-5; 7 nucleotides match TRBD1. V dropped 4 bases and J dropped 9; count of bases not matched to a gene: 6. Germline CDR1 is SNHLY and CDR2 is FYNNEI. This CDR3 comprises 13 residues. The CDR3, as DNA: TGTGCCAGCAGTGGGAAGGGGGCGCGGCCCCAGCATTTT. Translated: CASSGKGARPQHF.

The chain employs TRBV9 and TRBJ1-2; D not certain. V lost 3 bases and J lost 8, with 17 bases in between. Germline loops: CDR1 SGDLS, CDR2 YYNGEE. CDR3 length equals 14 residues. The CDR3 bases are TGTGCCAGCAGCGCTGGCTCGCCAATCGGGGGCTACACCTTC. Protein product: CASSAGSPIGGYTF.

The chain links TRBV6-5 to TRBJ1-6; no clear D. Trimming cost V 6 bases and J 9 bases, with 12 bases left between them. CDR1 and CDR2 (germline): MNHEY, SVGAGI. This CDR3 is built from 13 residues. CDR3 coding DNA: TGTGCCAGCAGCCCCGAGGAGGTTTCACCCCTCCACTTT. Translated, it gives CASSPEEVSPLHF.

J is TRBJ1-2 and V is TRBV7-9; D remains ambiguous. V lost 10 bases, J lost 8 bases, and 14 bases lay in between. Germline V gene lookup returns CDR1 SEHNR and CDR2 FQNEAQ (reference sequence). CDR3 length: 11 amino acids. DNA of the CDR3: TGTGCCACCCCCAAGGAGTACGGCTACACCTTC. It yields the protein CATPKEYGYTF.

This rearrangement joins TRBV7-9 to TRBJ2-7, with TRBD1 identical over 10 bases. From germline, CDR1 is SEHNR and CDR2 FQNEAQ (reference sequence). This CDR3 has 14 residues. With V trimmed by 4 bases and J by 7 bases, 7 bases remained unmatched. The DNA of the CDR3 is TGTGCCAGCAGCTCCGGGACAGGGGTGTGGGAGCAGTACTTC. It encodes CASSSGTGVWEQYF.

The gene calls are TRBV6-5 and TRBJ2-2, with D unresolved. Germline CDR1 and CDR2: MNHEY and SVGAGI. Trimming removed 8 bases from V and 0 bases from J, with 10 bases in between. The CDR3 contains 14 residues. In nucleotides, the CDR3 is TGTGCCAGCGCAGCCGCATCGAACACCGGGGAGCTGTTTTTT. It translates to CASAAASNTGELFF.

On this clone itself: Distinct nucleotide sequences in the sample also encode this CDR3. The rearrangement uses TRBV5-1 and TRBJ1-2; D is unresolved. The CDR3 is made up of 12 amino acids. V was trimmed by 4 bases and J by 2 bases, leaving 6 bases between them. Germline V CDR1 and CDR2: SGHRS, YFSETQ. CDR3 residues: CASSQGNYGYTF. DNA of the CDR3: TGCGCCAGCAGCCAAGGAAACTATGGCTACACCTTC.

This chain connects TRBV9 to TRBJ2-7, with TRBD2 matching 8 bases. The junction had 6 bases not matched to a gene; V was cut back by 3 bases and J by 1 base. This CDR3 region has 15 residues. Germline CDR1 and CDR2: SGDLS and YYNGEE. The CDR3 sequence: CASSGGLAASYEQYF. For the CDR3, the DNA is TGTGCCAGCAGCGGCGGACTAGCTGCTTCCTACGAGCAGTACTTC.

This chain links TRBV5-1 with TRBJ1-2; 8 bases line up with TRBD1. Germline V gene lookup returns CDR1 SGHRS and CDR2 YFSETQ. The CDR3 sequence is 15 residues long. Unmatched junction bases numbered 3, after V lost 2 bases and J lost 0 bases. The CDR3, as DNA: TGCGCCAGCAGCTTAACAGGGGGATCTAACTATGGCTACACCTTC. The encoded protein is CASSLTGGSNYGYTF.

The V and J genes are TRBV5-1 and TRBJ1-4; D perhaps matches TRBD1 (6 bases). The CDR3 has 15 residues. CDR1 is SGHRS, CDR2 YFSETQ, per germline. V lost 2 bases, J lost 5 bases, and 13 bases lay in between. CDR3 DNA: TGCGCCAGCAGCTTACAACAGGGATTGAATGAAAAACTGTTTTTT. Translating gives CASSLQQGLNEKLFF.

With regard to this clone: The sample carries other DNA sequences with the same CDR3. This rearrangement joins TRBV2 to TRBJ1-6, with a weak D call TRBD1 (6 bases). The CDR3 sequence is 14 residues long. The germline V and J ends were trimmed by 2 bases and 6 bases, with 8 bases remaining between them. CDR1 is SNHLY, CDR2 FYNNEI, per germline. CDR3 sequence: CASSESRGNSPLHF. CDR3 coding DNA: TGTGCCAGCAGTGAAAGCAGGGGTAATTCACCCCTCCACTTT. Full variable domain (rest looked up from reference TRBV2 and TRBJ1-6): EPEVTQTPSHQVTQMGQEVILRCVPISNHLYFYWYRQILGQKVEFLVSFYNNEISEKSEIFDDQFSVERPDGSNFTLKIRSTKLEDSAMYFCASSESRGNSPLHFGNGTRLTVT.

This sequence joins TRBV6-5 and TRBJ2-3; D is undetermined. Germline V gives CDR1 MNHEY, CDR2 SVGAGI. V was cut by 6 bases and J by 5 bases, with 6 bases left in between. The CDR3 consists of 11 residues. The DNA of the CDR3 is TGTGCCAGCAGCCCCGGAGATACGCAGTATTTT. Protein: CASSPGDTQYF.

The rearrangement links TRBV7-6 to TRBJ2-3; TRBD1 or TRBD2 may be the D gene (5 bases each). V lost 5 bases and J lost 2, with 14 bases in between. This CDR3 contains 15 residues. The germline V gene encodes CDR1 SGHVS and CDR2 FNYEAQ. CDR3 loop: CASSLRGPNTDTQYF. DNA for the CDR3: TGTGCCAGCAGCCTAAGGGGACCAAACACAGATACGCAGTATTTT.

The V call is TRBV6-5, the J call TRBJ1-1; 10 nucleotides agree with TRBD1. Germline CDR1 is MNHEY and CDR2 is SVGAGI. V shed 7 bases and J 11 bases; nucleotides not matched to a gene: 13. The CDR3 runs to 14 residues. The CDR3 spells CASKPGQGIGSAFF. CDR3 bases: TGTGCCAGCAAGCCGGGACAGGGGATTGGGTCGGCTTTCTTT.

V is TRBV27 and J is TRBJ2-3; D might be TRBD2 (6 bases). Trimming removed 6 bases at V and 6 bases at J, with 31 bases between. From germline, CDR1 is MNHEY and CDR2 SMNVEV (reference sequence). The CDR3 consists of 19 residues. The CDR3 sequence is CASSPPGSGTSRRGDTQYF. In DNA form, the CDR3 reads TGTGCCAGCAGCCCTCCGGGTAGCGGTACCTCCCGCCGTGGGGATACGCAGTATTTT.